This TCR beta chain was recovered during a study of cytomegalovirus exposure and HLA in healthy donors. Study-wide points: Generally TCR sequences proved uncommon, though certain public TCRs appeared in numerous donors. In vitro assays verified that three CMV-associated chains recognized CMV antigens specifically. Investigators reported 164 TCR beta chains as tied to cytomegalovirus.

The CDR3 is 16 amino acids. Trimming left V 0 bases short and J 2 bases short, with 13 bases between. Germline CDR1 is LGHNA and CDR2 is YSLEER. The PCR ran on 60 Vbeta and 13 Jbeta primers. TCRdb's copy holds only in-frame clones and misses some; the assay was immunoSEQ multiplex PCR. This sample has approximately 160,000 clones, with 82% found just once. Concerning this clone itself: What it binds is not known.

Healthy bone marrow donors formed the donor group. The TCR originated in a girl aged 5 to 17 in good health and CMV-seropositive. The source material was PBMCs. The chain recombines TRBV4-3 with TRBJ2-5; D gene unclear. CDR3 sequence: CASSQEIAQIQETQYF. The CDR3 DNA reads TGCGCCAGCAGCCAAGAGATAGCCCAGATACAAGAGACCCAGTACTTC.